Listed below are T cell receptor beta chains from one sample, sequenced in a study of monozygotic twins with inflammatory bowel disease. TCRdb reprocessed the 5' RACE reads, keeping one entry per CDR3 protein, no DNA. Its table records approximately 400,000 distinct CDR3 sequences. Sequencing was done on a sample of blood. Receptors were obtained from a human donor with ulcerative colitis or Crohn's disease, or a healthy co-twin of an affected twin (not recorded which). CDR3s include the opening cysteine and the closing phenylalanine or tryptophan.

V,J,CDR3
TRBV25-1,TRBJ2-3,CASTSSGATDTQYF
TRBV7-9,TRBJ1-6,CASSPTGIGSPLHF
TRBV3-1,TRBJ2-1,CASSLLLPLAGGPDEQFF
TRBV6-5,TRBJ2-3,CASRITDTQYF
TRBV2,TRBJ1-2,CASSYRPYGYTF
TRBV29-1,TRBJ2-7,CSVGRDRVEQYF
TRBV6-5,TRBJ2-2,CASSYSQGHAGELFF
TRBV5-5,TRBJ2-1,CASSSDSYREQFF
TRBV10-3,TRBJ2-1,CAIRGGGGTNEQFF
TRBV10-3,TRBJ2-7,CAISGRFNEQYF
TRBV9,TRBJ1-1,CASSVEGNPNTEAFF
TRBV3-1,TRBJ1-2,CASSQGISFRNYGYTF
TRBV27,TRBJ2-7,CASSLFSGGSSYEQYF
TRBV6-1,TRBJ2-2,CASSRQGQVIGELFF
TRBV10-3,TRBJ1-5,CASTGRGQPQHF
TRBV5-1,TRBJ1-5,CASSLKGPPGYPNQPQHF
TRBV5-4,TRBJ1-2,CASSLGPAWNYGYTF